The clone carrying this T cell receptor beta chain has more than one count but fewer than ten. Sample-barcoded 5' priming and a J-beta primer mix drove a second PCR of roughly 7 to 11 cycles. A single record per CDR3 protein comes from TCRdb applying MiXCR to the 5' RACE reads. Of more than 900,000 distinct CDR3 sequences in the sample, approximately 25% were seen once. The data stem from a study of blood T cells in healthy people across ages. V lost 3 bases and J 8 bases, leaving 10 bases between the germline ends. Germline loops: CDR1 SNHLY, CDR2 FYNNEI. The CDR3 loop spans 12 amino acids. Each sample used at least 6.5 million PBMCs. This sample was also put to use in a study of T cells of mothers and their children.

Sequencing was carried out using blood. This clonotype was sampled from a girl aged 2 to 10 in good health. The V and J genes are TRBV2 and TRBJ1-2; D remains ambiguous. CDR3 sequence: CASSEAPKGYTF. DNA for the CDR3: TGTGCCAGCAGTGAGGCACCCAAAGGCTACACCTTC.